A single sample is the source of the 19 T cell receptor beta chains below, sequenced in a study of OX40 agonist ivuxolimab in advanced cancers. Sequencing used immunoSEQ multiplex PCR; TCRdb keeps in-frame clones, though not all of them. The table has roughly 70,000 clones, 88% seen once; the top ten hold 0.67%. This material consisted of CD4+ or CD8+ T cells sorted from blood, taken in a trial of the OX40 agonist ivuxolimab. These receptors originate from an adult with an advanced solid tumor such as melanoma, head and neck, liver or kidney cancer.

This sequence joins TRBV30 and TRBJ2-1; D might be TRBD2 (5 bases). Trimming stripped 7 bases from V and 10 bases from J, with 14 bases between. From germline, CDR1 is GTSNPN and CDR2 SVGIG (reference sequence). This CDR3 is built from 11 residues. The CDR3 DNA is TGTGCCTTCGAGACTACCCGGGAGCAGTTCTTC. Translated, it gives CAFETTREQFF. Drawing the rest from reference TRBV30 and TRBJ2-1, the complete variable domain is SQTIHQWPATLVQPVGSPLSLECTVEGTSNPNLYWYRQAAGRGLQLLFYSVGIGQISSEVPQNLSASRPQDRQFILSSKKLLLSDSGFYLCAFETTREQFFGPGTRLTVL.

The chain carries TRBV15 and TRBJ1-2; D perhaps matches TRBD1 (6 bases). Germline V lookup: CDR1 LNHNV, CDR2 YYDKDF (reference sequence). CDR3 length equals 13 residues. V was clipped by 1 base and J by 4 bases, with 7 bases between them. CDR3 loop: CATSRGQAYGYTF. The CDR3 region has the DNA TGTGCCACCAGCAGAGGACAGGCCTATGGCTACACCTTC.

The CDR3 is CASSPNRVHQETQYF. In DNA form, the CDR3 reads TGTGCCAGCAGCCCCAACAGGGTTCACCAAGAGACCCAGTACTTC. This sequence joins TRBV7-9 and TRBJ2-5, with a tentative D call TRBD1 (6 bases). Germline CDR1 and CDR2: SEHNR and FQNEAQ (reference sequence). Trimming stripped 5 bases from V and 0 bases from J, with 13 bases between. There are 15 residues in the CDR3.

This clone came up a few times. The V gene is TRBV7-9, the J gene TRBJ2-6, with D possibly being TRBD2 (5 bases). V lost 0 bases and J lost 2, with 5 bases in between. The CDR3 spans 15 residues. CDR1 is SEHNR, CDR2 FQNEAQ, per germline (reference sequence). CDR3 region: CASSLASAGANVLTF. The DNA of the CDR3 is TGTGCCAGCAGCTTAGCTAGCGCTGGGGCCAACGTCCTGACTTTC.

This clone appeared once. This rearrangement joins TRBV19 to TRBJ1-5, with TRBD1 identical over 7 bases. V gave up 2 bases and J gave up 4 bases; unmatched junction bases: 8. Germline V lookup: CDR1 LNHDA, CDR2 SQIVND (reference sequence). CDR3 size: 16 residues. The CDR3 DNA sequence: TGTGCCAGTAGTATAAGTGAGACAGGGACAAATCAGCCCCAGCATTTT. It translates to CASSISETGTNQPQHF.

The chain employs TRBV19 and TRBJ2-1, with 8 bases that match TRBD1. In germline, CDR1 is LNHDA, CDR2 SQIVND (reference sequence). J gave up 5 bases and V 7 bases, and 10 bases lay outside the gene matches. The CDR3 consists of 15 residues. The CDR3 here is CASTLDRGRNNEQFF. In DNA, the CDR3 is TGTGCCAGTACCCTCGACAGGGGACGTAACAATGAGCAGTTCTTC.

On this clone itself: Other DNA sequences in the same sample also yield this CDR3. The chain employs TRBV4-1 and TRBJ2-3, with 13 bases that match TRBD2. This CDR3 spans 16 amino acids. V lost 0 bases, J lost 6 bases, and 3 bases stayed unmatched. CDR1 MGHRA and CDR2 YSYEKL come from the germline V gene. CDR3 loop: CASSQDGTSGADTQYF. The CDR3 DNA follows: TGCGCCAGCAGCCAAGATGGGACTAGCGGGGCGGATACGCAGTATTTT.

Of note for this clone: The same CDR3 is also encoded by other DNA sequences in this sample. The chain joins TRBV6-6 to TRBJ2-7, with TRBD2 matching 9 bases. This CDR3 spans 12 amino acids. Per germline, CDR1 MNHNY and CDR2 SVGAGI (reference sequence). The trim removed 6 bases at V and 5 bases at J, leaving 2 bases unmatched. The CDR3 is CASSLAGDEQYF. The CDR3 DNA sequence: TGTGCCAGCAGCTTAGCGGGAGACGAGCAGTACTTC.

V is TRBV6-5 and J is TRBJ2-7, with 9 bases aligning to TRBD2. CDR1 and CDR2 from the germline V gene are MNHEY and SVGAGI. Germline trimming cut 5 bases from V and 5 bases from J; bases unmatched to any gene: 7. This CDR3 contains 14 residues. CDR3 region: CASSVSGRSHEQYF. CDR3 sequence (DNA): TGTGCCAGCAGTGTCAGCGGGAGGTCCCACGAGCAGTACTTC.

The chain uses TRBV29-1 and TRBJ2-1, with 11 nucleotides matching TRBD2. The CDR3 has 19 amino acids. V lost 3 bases and J lost 0; bases outside the gene matches: 13. The germline CDR1 and CDR2 sequences are SQVTM and ANQGSEA. The CDR3 region is CSVDTLAGGLASSYNEQFF. CDR3 DNA: TGCAGCGTTGATACGCTAGCGGGAGGCTTAGCAAGCTCCTACAATGAGCAGTTCTTC.

The chain carries TRBV11-2 and TRBJ1-3; D ambiguous. This CDR3 has 13 amino acids. Trimming pared 4 bases from V and 4 bases from J, leaving 8 bases between. Germline V gene data show CDR1 as SGHAT and CDR2 as FQNNGV. The CDR3 bases are TGTGCCAGCAGCTCTGGGAGGGGAAACACCATATATTTT. Translation gives CASSSGRGNTIYF. The complete variable domain, with remaining parts taken from reference TRBV11-2 and TRBJ1-3, reads EAGVAQSPRYKIIEKRQSVAFWCNPISGHATLYWYQQILGQGPKLLIQFQNNGVVDDSQLPKDRFSAERLKGVDSTLKIQPAKLEDSAVYLCASSSGRGNTIYFGEGSWLTVV.

This sequence joins TRBV6-1 and TRBJ1-5; the D is unclear. Trimming took off 3 bases at V and 5 bases at J, with 11 bases between the two ends. The CDR3 loop spans 14 amino acids. The germline V gene has CDR1 MNHNS and CDR2 SASEGT. In DNA, the CDR3 is TGTGCCAGCAGTGAGTCGGGTTTCGATCAGCCCCAGCATTTT. Translated, it gives CASSESGFDQPQHF.

This CDR3 is CASSVTPDQTGELFF. CDR3 sequence (DNA): TGTGCCAGCAGCGTAACCCCCGATCAAACCGGGGAGCTGTTTTTT. The chain couples TRBV9 to TRBJ2-2; no clear D gene. This CDR3 has 15 residues. Germline V gene data show CDR1 as SGDLS and CDR2 as YYNGEE. Trimming cost V 1 base and J 5 bases, with 12 bases left between them.

The rearrangement uses TRBV19 and TRBJ2-1; 7 bases map to TRBD2. The junction had 8 bases not matched to a gene; V was cut back by 9 bases and J by 12 bases. The V gene's germline CDR1 is LNHDA and CDR2 SQIVND (reference sequence). This CDR3 has 11 amino acids. CDR3 in DNA: TGTGCCAGCAACCTTCGCGGGAGGCAGTTCTTC. Translated, it gives CASNLRGRQFF.

The rearrangement joins TRBV30 to TRBJ1-5; weak D call: TRBD1 (5 bases). Germline CDR1 is GTSNPN and CDR2 is SVGIG (reference sequence). The germline V and J ends were trimmed by 1 base and 5 bases, with 9 bases remaining between them. This CDR3 is built from 13 residues. The CDR3 protein is CAWSEGPDQPQHF. The CDR3 DNA reads as TGTGCCTGGAGTGAGGGGCCGGATCAGCCCCAGCATTTT.

The chain joins TRBV28 to TRBJ1-5; a weak D match, TRBD1 (6 bases). V shed 4 bases and J shed 7 bases, with 8 bases lying between them. Germline V gene data show CDR1 as MDHEN and CDR2 as SYDVKM. This CDR3 is built from 12 residues. This CDR3 is CASSSQGQPQHF. The CDR3 DNA reads TGTGCCAGCAGTTCACAGGGACAGCCCCAGCATTTT.

This clone was seen a handful of times. This rearrangement joins TRBV21-1 to TRBJ2-7; the table's D call TRBD1 went unverified against the DNA. TRBV21-1 is reported as a pseudogene. The CDR3 contains 14 residues. CDR3 amino acids: CASSKEDISYEQYF. CDR3 DNA: TGTGCCAGCAGCAAAGAGGACATTTCCTACGAGCAGTACTTC.

This clone was detected only a few times. J is TRBJ2-5 and V is TRBV5-6; TRBD2 matches 7 bases. The CDR3 loop spans 15 amino acids. Germline V gene sequence: CDR1 SGHDT, CDR2 YYEEEE. V lost 1 base to trimming and J lost 5 bases; unmatched junction nucleotides: 8. The CDR3 reads CASSLREVVRETQYF. The CDR3 DNA is TGTGCCAGCAGCTTGCGGGAGGTGGTTCGGGAGACCCAGTACTTC.

This CDR3 is CASSFGQGASNEKLFF. CDR3 coding DNA: TGCGCCAGCAGCTTTGGACAGGGAGCGTCTAATGAAAAACTGTTTTTT. This rearrangement joins TRBV5-1 to TRBJ1-4, with 8 positions matching TRBD1. This CDR3 comprises 16 residues. Trimming cost V 2 bases and J 3 bases; bases outside gene matches: 6. CDR1 is SGHRS and CDR2 is YFSETQ in the germline V gene.